One sample yielded the 9 T cell receptor beta chains listed below, sequenced in a study of T cell changes during pregnancy in multiple sclerosis. TCRdb's table, derived via immunoSEQ multiplex PCR, lists solely in-frame clones and lacks some. Of about 8,500 clones detected, roughly 85% appear once; the ten largest clones hold approximately 10%. Material: CD8+ T cells from peripheral blood mononuclear cells, obtained in the first trimester of pregnancy. Receptors were obtained from a female donor in good health, enrolled as a control in a pregnancy study.

This chain links TRBV6-4 with TRBJ2-1; a possible D gene is TRBD2 (5 bases). V gave up 0 bases and J gave up 9 bases, with 9 bases separating them. This CDR3 is 13 amino acids long. CDR1 is MRHNA, CDR2 SNTAGT, per germline. The CDR3, as DNA: TGTGCCAGCAGTGACTCCGGGAATGGTGAGCAGTTCTTC. Translated: CASSDSGNGEQFF.

J is TRBJ1-2 and V is TRBV28; D call uncertain. The germline V gene encodes CDR1 MDHEN and CDR2 SYDVKM. The CDR3 is 14 amino acids. V lost 6 bases and J 14 bases, leaving 25 bases between the germline ends. The CDR3 DNA sequence: TGTGCCAGCAGATCCGTTGAAGGACTCAGAATTTTGACCTTC. Its protein product is CASRSVEGLRILTF.

The V gene is TRBV7-3, the J gene TRBJ2-1; 9 nucleotides match TRBD1. The CDR3 is 14 residues long. V was pared by 1 base and J by 8 bases, with 3 bases of the junction left unmatched. CDR1 is SGHTA and CDR2 is FQGTGA in the germline V gene. CDR3 coding DNA: TGTGCCAGCAGCTTAATGGGACAGGGTCATGAGCAGTTCTTC. It translates to CASSLMGQGHEQFF.

This clone was counted once. The rearrangement joins TRBV4-2 to TRBJ1-1, with 7 positions matching TRBD1. V was clipped by 0 bases and J by 0 bases; unmatched bases: 1. Germline V gene lookup returns CDR1 LGHNA and CDR2 YNFKEQ. This CDR3 has 15 residues. Here the CDR3 DNA reads TGTGCCAGCAGCCAAGAAACAGGGGTGAACACTGAAGCTTTCTTT. This gives the protein CASSQETGVNTEAFF.

This chain joins TRBV19 and TRBJ2-3, with 7 positions matching TRBD2. CDR1 LNHDA and CDR2 SQIVND come from the germline V gene (reference sequence). V shed 4 bases and J 1 base; nucleotides not matched to a gene: 5. The CDR3 covers 15 residues. The DNA of the CDR3 is TGTGCCAGTAGTAGGCGGGAGACCGGCACAGATACGCAGTATTTT. Protein: CASSRRETGTDTQYF.

This chain uses TRBV5-1 with TRBJ2-3; 12 bases agree with TRBD2. This CDR3 is built from 16 residues. V shed 1 base and J 6 bases; nucleotides not matched to a gene: 6. In germline, CDR1 is SGHRS, CDR2 YFSETQ. This chain's CDR3 is CASSLYLAGGADTQYF. The CDR3, as DNA: TGCGCCAGCAGCTTGTACCTAGCGGGGGGGGCCGATACGCAGTATTTT.

This clone was seen a handful of times. Other DNA sequences from this sample encode an identical CDR3 as well. The chain employs TRBV27 and TRBJ1-1; D not resolved. Looked up from germline, CDR1 is MNHEY and CDR2 is SMNVEV (reference sequence). Between the trimmed V and J ends, which lost 1 base and 3 bases, there was a span of 6 bases. The CDR3 is made up of 13 amino acids. The CDR3 region is CASSLLGDTEAFF. The CDR3 DNA reads as TGTGCCAGCAGTTTATTGGGAGACACTGAAGCTTTCTTT.

This sequence joins TRBV30 and TRBJ1-2, with TRBD1 matching 7 bases. J was trimmed by 1 base and V by 2 bases; bases with no gene match: 10. CDR3 length equals 16 residues. Germline V gene lookup returns CDR1 GTSNPN and CDR2 SVGIG (reference sequence). CDR3 DNA sequence: TGTGCCTGGAGTTTCACAGGGGCAGGGGATAACTATGGCTACACCTTC. This gives the protein CAWSFTGAGDNYGYTF.

The chain uses TRBV21-1 and TRBJ1-1; TRBD1, the D gene given by the table, was not confirmed from the DNA. TRBV21-1 is noted as a pseudogene. The CDR3 runs to 17 residues. DNA for the CDR3: TGTGCCAGCAGCAAAGTGTGGACAGGAAACCCGAACACTGAAGCTTTCTTT. It translates to CASSKVWTGNPNTEAFF.